Each of the 26 T cell receptor beta chains below was sequenced from the same sample in a study of T cell changes during pregnancy in multiple sclerosis. Libraries were prepared by immunoSEQ multiplex PCR; TCRdb keeps only in-frame clonotypes and omits some of them. The sample yields 100,000 or so clones, around nine tenths seen once. This sample comprised peripheral blood, obtained in the second trimester of pregnancy. These receptor sequences come from a female donor with multiple sclerosis, enrolled in a pregnancy study.

The CDR3 bases are TGTGCCAGCACGGTTAGGGGTCAAGGCACAGATACGCAGTATTTT. Amino acid sequence: CASTVRGQGTDTQYF. The chain is built from TRBV6-5 and TRBJ2-3, with D possibly TRBD1 on 5 matching bases. V shed 7 bases and J shed 1 base, with 15 bases lying between them. The CDR3 has 15 amino acids. Germline V gene lookup returns CDR1 MNHEY and CDR2 SVGAGI.

The J gene is TRBJ1-1, the V gene TRBV19; no reliable D call. Looked up from germline, CDR1 is LNHDA and CDR2 is SQIVND (reference sequence). Trimming removed 1 base from V and 7 bases from J, with 7 bases in between. CDR3 size: 12 residues. CDR3 amino acids: CASSIGGDEAFF. CDR3 sequence (DNA): TGTGCCAGTAGTATAGGGGGAGATGAAGCTTTCTTT.

V usage is TRBV7-2 and J usage is TRBJ2-7; D might be TRBD1 (5 bases). V shed 2 bases and J shed 5 bases, with 10 bases lying between them. The germline CDR1 and CDR2 sequences are SGHTA and FQGNSA. The CDR3 totals 13 residues. CDR3 amino acids: CASSLSRVDEQYF. The CDR3 DNA reads as TGTGCCAGCAGCTTAAGCAGGGTGGACGAGCAGTACTTC.

This chain joins TRBV7-2 and TRBJ1-1, with D possibly matching TRBD1 (6 bases). The CDR3 extends over 13 amino acids. V gave up 1 base and J gave up 7 bases, with 10 bases separating them. Germline CDR1 reads SGHTA; CDR2 reads FQGNSA. The CDR3 loop is CASSLVIGGEAFF. For the CDR3, the DNA is TGTGCCAGCAGCTTAGTGATAGGGGGTGAAGCTTTCTTT.

The chain has TRBV2 and TRBJ1-3; 8 bases agree with TRBD1. CDR1 and CDR2 (germline): SNHLY, FYNNEI. The V and J ends lost 10 bases and 1 base, in that order; junction bases with no gene match: 15. The CDR3 is 17 residues long. The chain's CDR3 is CATYTPARGLSGNTIYF. CDR3 in DNA: TGTGCCACCTATACCCCCGCCAGGGGGCTGTCTGGAAACACCATATATTTT.

V usage is TRBV19 and J usage is TRBJ1-5, with TRBD1 as a possible D gene (5 bases). The CDR3 consists of 15 residues. Germline values: CDR1 LNHDA, CDR2 SQIVND (reference sequence). V lost 8 bases, J lost 2 bases, and 16 bases lay in between. CDR3 region: CASRAGLGGNQPQHF. CDR3 DNA: TGTGCCAGTCGGGCTGGACTAGGGGGCAATCAGCCCCAGCATTTT. Supplemented by reference TRBV19 and TRBJ1-5, the full variable domain reads DGGITQSPKYLFRKEGQNVTLSCEQNLNHDAMYWYRQDPGQGLRLIYYSQIVNDFQKGDIAEGYSVSREKKESFPLTVTSAQKNPTAFYLCASRAGLGGNQPQHFGDGTRLSIL.

V and J are TRBV9 and TRBJ1-1; 8 positions match TRBD1. CDR1 and CDR2 from the germline V gene are SGDLS and YYNGEE. CDR3 length: 15 amino acids. After removal of 2 bases from V and 0 bases from J, the junction contained 3 bases not matched to a gene. DNA for the CDR3: TGTGCCAGCAGCGTTTCGGGACAGGTGAACACTGAAGCTTTCTTT. This gives the protein CASSVSGQVNTEAFF.

This chain joins TRBV19 and TRBJ1-5; tentative D call: TRBD1 (6 bases). V was clipped by 4 bases and J by 7 bases, with 11 bases between them. The germline gives CDR1 LNHDA, CDR2 SQIVND (reference sequence). CDR3 length equals 13 residues. CDR3 DNA sequence: TGTGCCAGTAGTAGTTTACAGGGCCAGCCCCAGCATTTT. It is translated as CASSSLQGQPQHF.

This chain uses TRBV29-1 with TRBJ2-1, with a possible D match to TRBD2 (5 bases). Between the trimmed V and J ends, which lost 7 bases and 1 base, there was a span of 11 bases. This CDR3 is 13 amino acids long. The V gene's germline CDR1 is SQVTM and CDR2 ANQGSEA. The CDR3 sequence is CSGTSQSYNEQFF. CDR3 DNA: TGCAGCGGGACTTCTCAATCCTACAATGAGCAGTTCTTC.

This rearrangement joins TRBV18 to TRBJ1-1, with D uncertain. This CDR3 spans 14 amino acids. V lost 4 bases and J 3 bases, leaving 12 bases between the germline ends. Germline V gene sequence: CDR1 KGHSH, CDR2 LQKENI. CDR3 in amino acids: CASSRSHIYTEAFF. In nucleotides, the CDR3 is TGTGCCAGCTCACGAAGTCACATCTACACTGAAGCTTTCTTT.

In DNA, the CDR3 is TGCAGCGTTGATAAAGGCAGGGTGGAAGAGACCCAGTACTTC. Residues: CSVDKGRVEETQYF. This chain connects TRBV29-1 to TRBJ2-5; D might be TRBD1 (5 bases). The length of the CDR3 is 14 residues. Looked up from germline, CDR1 is SQVTM and CDR2 is ANQGSEA. The V end lost 3 bases, the J end lost 3 bases, and 14 bases lay between the germline ends.

The rearrangement links TRBV7-9 to TRBJ2-5; TRBD2 matches 7 bases. The trim removed 6 bases at V and 1 base at J, leaving 5 bases unmatched. CDR1 and CDR2 (germline): SEHNR, FQNEAQ (reference sequence). The CDR3 sequence is 14 residues long. The chain's CDR3 is CASRDGTTQETQYF. Written as DNA, the CDR3 is TGTGCCAGCAGGGATGGGACTACCCAAGAGACCCAGTACTTC.

The V and J genes are TRBV11-2 and TRBJ2-1; TRBD2 matches 14 bases. The V and J ends lost 6 bases and 6 bases, in that order; junction bases with no gene match: 13. Germline V gives CDR1 SGHAT, CDR2 FQNNGV. The CDR3 is made up of 18 amino acids. The CDR3 DNA follows: TGTGCCAGCAGTATAGGGACTAGCGGGAGTAGCGCCTCCAATGAGCAGTTCTTC. Protein product: CASSIGTSGSSASNEQFF. The variable domain in full, with the rest retrieved from reference TRBV11-2 and TRBJ2-1, is EAGVAQSPRYKIIEKRQSVAFWCNPISGHATLYWYQQILGQGPKLLIQFQNNGVVDDSQLPKDRFSAERLKGVDSTLKIQPAKLEDSAVYLCASSIGTSGSSASNEQFFGPGTRLTVL.

The J gene is TRBJ1-5, the V gene TRBV19; D perhaps matches TRBD1 (5 bases). The CDR3 sequence is 16 residues long. V was clipped by 3 bases and J by 0 bases, with 12 bases between them. Germline-derived CDR1 and CDR2 are LNHDA and SQIVND (reference sequence). The CDR3 nucleotides read TGTGCCAGTAGTATGAGCGGGGCATATAGCAATCAGCCCCAGCATTTT. It codes for CASSMSGAYSNQPQHF.

This chain uses TRBV28 with TRBJ2-7; 8 bases line up with TRBD2. Looked up from germline, CDR1 is MDHEN and CDR2 is SYDVKM. V was clipped by 2 bases and J by 6 bases; unmatched bases: 6. The CDR3 is made up of 14 amino acids. CDR3 residues: CASSLGTSSGEQYF. The CDR3 coding sequence is TGTGCCAGCAGTTTAGGGACTAGTTCGGGCGAGCAGTACTTC.

V is TRBV7-2 and J is TRBJ1-6, with 7 bases that match TRBD1. Trimming cost V 4 bases and J 4 bases; bases outside gene matches: 10. CDR1 is SGHTA and CDR2 is FQGNSA in the germline V gene. CDR3 length: 17 amino acids. CDR3 bases: TGTGCCAGCAGCTCGAGGAGCAGGGGGGCGTATAATTCACCCCTCCACTTT. This gives the protein CASSSRSRGAYNSPLHF.

The rearrangement uses TRBV19 and TRBJ1-2; a weak D match, TRBD1 (6 bases). Trimming pared 3 bases from V and 4 bases from J, leaving 12 bases between. The germline CDR1 and CDR2 sequences are LNHDA and SQIVND (reference sequence). The CDR3 sequence is 14 residues long. Here the CDR3 DNA reads TGTGCCAGTAGTATGGATGGACAGTTCTATGGCTACACCTTC. Amino acid sequence: CASSMDGQFYGYTF.

This chain connects TRBV28 to TRBJ1-5; possibly TRBD1 for D (5 bases). CDR1 MDHEN and CDR2 SYDVKM come from the germline V gene. Trimming cost V 3 bases and J 2 bases, with 8 bases left between them. The CDR3 is 14 residues long. The CDR3 is CASSFVGGNQPQHF. The CDR3 DNA reads as TGTGCCAGCAGTTTTGTAGGGGGCAATCAGCCCCAGCATTTT.

This chain uses TRBV19 with TRBJ2-2; unclear D gene. CDR3 length: 14 residues. Looked up from germline, CDR1 is LNHDA and CDR2 is SQIVND (reference sequence). V shed 6 bases and J shed 2 bases, with 10 bases lying between them. CDR3 residues: CASSSHFNTGELFF. In DNA form, the CDR3 reads TGTGCCAGTAGCTCCCACTTCAACACCGGGGAGCTGTTTTTT.

The rearrangement joins TRBV7-2 to TRBJ2-2, with 10 bases fitting TRBD2. The J segment lost 5 bases and the V segment lost 5 bases, leaving 2 bases of the junction unmatched. The length of the CDR3 is 14 residues. Germline assignment: CDR1 SGHTA and CDR2 FQGNSA. The CDR3 DNA reads TGTGCCAGCAGCGTGGGACTAGCGACCGGGGAGCTGTTTTTT. Translation gives CASSVGLATGELFF.

V usage is TRBV6-5 and J usage is TRBJ1-5; 7 bases are a match to TRBD1. The CDR3 runs 13 residues. V lost 6 bases and J lost 6; bases outside the gene matches: 5. Germline V gene lookup returns CDR1 MNHEY and CDR2 SVGAGI. The CDR3 DNA follows: TGTGCCAGCAGACCACAGGGGAGTCAGCCCCAGCATTTT. Amino acids: CASRPQGSQPQHF.

Turning to this clone: The junction departs from germline at one end; a sequencing error may be responsible. Here the CDR3 reads CASSSPGLAHEQYF. The CDR3 coding sequence is TGTGCCAGCTCATCACCTGGACTAGCCCACGAGCAGTACTTC. V gene TRBV18 combines with J gene TRBJ2-7; 8 bases line up with TRBD2. Germline CDR1 is KGHSH and CDR2 is LQKENI. The CDR3 totals 14 residues.

A note on this clone: The same CDR3 also results from other DNA sequences found in this sample. The genes are TRBV6-1 and TRBJ2-2, with D perhaps TRBD1 (6 bases). V was trimmed by 6 bases and J by 2 bases, leaving 7 bases between them. CDR3 length equals 13 residues. Germline assignment: CDR1 MNHNS and CDR2 SASEGT. CDR3 amino acids: CASRQGNTGELFF. The CDR3 DNA reads as TGTGCCAGCAGACAGGGAAACACCGGGGAGCTGTTTTTT.

CDR3 sequence reads: CASSLTGASNTEAFF. CDR3 in DNA: TGTGCCAGCAGCTTAACAGGGGCCTCGAACACTGAAGCTTTCTTT. The rearrangement links TRBV5-6 to TRBJ1-1; 7 nucleotides align to TRBD1. The CDR3 contains 15 residues. Germline values: CDR1 SGHDT, CDR2 YYEEEE. After removal of 2 bases from V and 1 base from J, the junction contained 5 bases not matched to a gene.

The V call is TRBV25-1, the J call TRBJ1-4, with 8 bases that match TRBD1. There are 15 residues in the CDR3. Trimming cost V 4 bases and J 0 bases; bases outside gene matches: 1. The V gene's germline CDR1 is MGHDK and CDR2 SYGVNS. The DNA of the CDR3 is TGTGCCAGCAGTGTACAGGGGGCAACTAATGAAAAACTGTTTTTT. This encodes CASSVQGATNEKLFF.

V is TRBV25-1 and J is TRBJ2-4; the match to TRBD1 covers 11 bases. The V gene's germline CDR1 is MGHDK and CDR2 SYGVNS. The ends lost 3 bases at V and 13 bases at J; junction bases unmatched: 11. The CDR3 extends over 15 amino acids. CDR3 protein: CASSDRRTGGSEQYF. In DNA form, the CDR3 reads TGTGCCAGCAGTGATCGGAGGACAGGGGGCAGTGAGCAGTACTTC.